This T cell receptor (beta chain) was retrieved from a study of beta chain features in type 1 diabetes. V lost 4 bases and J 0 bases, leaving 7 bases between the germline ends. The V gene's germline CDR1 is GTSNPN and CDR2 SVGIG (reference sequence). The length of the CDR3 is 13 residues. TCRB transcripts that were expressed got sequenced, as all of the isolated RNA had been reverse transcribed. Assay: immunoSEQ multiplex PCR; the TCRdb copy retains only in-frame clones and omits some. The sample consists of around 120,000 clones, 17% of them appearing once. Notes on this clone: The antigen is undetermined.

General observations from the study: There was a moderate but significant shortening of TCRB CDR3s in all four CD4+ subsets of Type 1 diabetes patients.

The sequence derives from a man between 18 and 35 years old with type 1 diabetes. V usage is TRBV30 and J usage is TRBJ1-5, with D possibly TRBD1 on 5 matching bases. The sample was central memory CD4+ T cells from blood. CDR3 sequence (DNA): TGTGCCTGGACAGGGAATAGCAATCAGCCCCAGCATTTT. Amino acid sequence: CAWTGNSNQPQHF.